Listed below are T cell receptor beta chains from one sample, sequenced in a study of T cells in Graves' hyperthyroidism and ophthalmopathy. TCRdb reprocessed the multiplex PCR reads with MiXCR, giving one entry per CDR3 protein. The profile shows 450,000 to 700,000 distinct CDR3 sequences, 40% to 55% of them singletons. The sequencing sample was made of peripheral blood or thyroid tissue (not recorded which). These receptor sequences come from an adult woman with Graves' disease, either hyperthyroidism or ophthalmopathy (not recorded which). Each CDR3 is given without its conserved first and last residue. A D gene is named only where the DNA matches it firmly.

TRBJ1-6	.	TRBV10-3	AITERENSPLH
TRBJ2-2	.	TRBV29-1	SVNGARNTGELF
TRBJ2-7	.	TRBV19	ASRGRYYYEQY
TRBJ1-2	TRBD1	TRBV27	ASSHGTDYGYT
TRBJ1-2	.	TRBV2	ASSPGQFNYGYT
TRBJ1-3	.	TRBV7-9	ASRGGLSGNTIY
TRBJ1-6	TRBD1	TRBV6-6	ASSYSTGGSVYNSPLH
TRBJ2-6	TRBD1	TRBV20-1	SASPGGSFSGANVLT
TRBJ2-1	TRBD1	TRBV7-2	ASSLQGADEQF
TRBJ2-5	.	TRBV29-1	SVGGTGIQETQY
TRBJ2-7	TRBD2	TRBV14	ASSLTRGGPAYEQY
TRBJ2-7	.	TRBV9	ASSVWDSSEQY
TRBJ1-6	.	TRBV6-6	ASSEIVNSPLH
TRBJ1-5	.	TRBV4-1	ASSHLGPSPQH
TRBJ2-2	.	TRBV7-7	ASSSDSMAGELF